This is a list of T cell receptor beta chains from one sample in a study of cytomegalovirus exposure and HLA in healthy donors. The table came from immunoSEQ multiplex PCR; TCRdb's copy has only in-frame clones and leaves some out. Across some 150,000 clones, the top ten clones capture about 2.2% of the sample. Sample: PBMCs. These receptors were obtained from a young woman in good health and CMV-seronegative. CDR3s include the opening cysteine and the closing phenylalanine or tryptophan. Each record gives: D gene, V gene, J gene, CDR3 DNA, CDR3 protein. D genes are given only for firm matches.

TRBD2	TRBV4-3	TRBJ2-1	TGCGCCAGCAGCCAGGCCGGGACTAGAGATTACAATGAGCAGTTCTTC	CASSQAGTRDYNEQFF
NA	TRBV18	TRBJ2-1	TGTGCCAGCTCACCGCAGGGGCATGTTGAGAGTGAGCAGTTCTTC	CASSPQGHVESEQFF
NA	TRBV4-2	TRBJ2-1	TGTGCCAGCAGCCAAGATACAGTATCTTACAATGAGCAGTTCTTC	CASSQDTVSYNEQFF
TRBD1	TRBV9	TRBJ1-5	TGTGCCAGCAGCGCTACGGGACAGCAACATCAGCCCCAGCATTTT	CASSATGQQHQPQHF
TRBD2	TRBV5-4	TRBJ2-7	TGTGCCAGCAGCTTCCTACTAGCGGGAGGGCCCCACGAGCAGTACTTC	CASSFLLAGGPHEQYF
TRBD2	TRBV10-3	TRBJ2-7	TGTGCCATCAGTGCTAGGGGACTAGCGGGAGTCGGCCTCGACTACGAGCAGTACTTC	CAISARGLAGVGLDYEQYF
NA	TRBV5-6	TRBJ1-3	TGTGCCAGCACCCGAACATCCAGGGAAGACACCATATATTTT	CASTRTSREDTIYF
NA	TRBV7-9	TRBJ1-2	TGTGCCAGCAGCTTCCAGCAGGGTAGCTATGGCTACACCTTC	CASSFQQGSYGYTF
TRBD2	TRBV9	TRBJ2-1	TGTGCCAGCAGCGAGGCGGGGGGACTAGCGGGCCACAATGAGCAGTTCTTC	CASSEAGGLAGHNEQFF
NA	TRBV10-3	TRBJ1-1	TGTGCCATCAGTGAGTCTGTCAGTAACACTGAAGCTTTCTTT	CAISESVSNTEAFF
NA	TRBV21-1	TRBJ2-2	TGTGCCAGCAGCGAACTGGACAGCACCGGGGAGCTGTTTTTT	CASSELDSTGELFF
NA	TRBV4-1	TRBJ2-7	TGCGCCAGCAGCCAAATAACAGATCTTGGCGAGCAGTACTTC	CASSQITDLGEQYF
TRBD2	TRBV15	TRBJ2-7	TGTGCCACCAGCAGAGAAACTAGCGGTGCCTACGAGCAGTACTTC	CATSRETSGAYEQYF
NA	TRBV11-2	TRBJ2-7	TGTGCCAGCAGCTTAGCGGGTGCCTACGAGCAGTACTTC	CASSLAGAYEQYF
NA	TRBV2	TRBJ2-7	TGTGCCAGCAGTCTGAGCTACGAGCAGTACTTC	CASSLSYEQYF
TRBD2	TRBV19	TRBJ2-1	TGTGCCAGTAGATACACTAGCGGGAGTCGTTATGAGCAGTTCTTC	CASRYTSGSRYEQFF
NA	TRBV6-1	TRBJ2-5	TGTGCCAGCGCGACGGAGAGGGATGGGACCCAGTACTTC	CASATERDGTQYF
NA	TRBV9	TRBJ1-1	TGTGCCAGCAGCGGGGGGGAAAGGGGCTACACTGAAGCTTTCTTT	CASSGGERGYTEAFF
TRBD1	TRBV6-1	TRBJ2-3	TGTGCCAGCAGACAGGGGGCGCGTACAGATACGCAGTATTTT	CASRQGARTDTQYF
TRBD2	TRBV28	TRBJ2-6	TGTGCCAGCAGTTCCCTTCTTTCCCTAGCGGGAGGGCCAAAGTATGGGGCCAACGTCCTGACTTTC	CASSSLLSLAGGPKYGANVLTF
NA	TRBV27	TRBJ2-7	TGTGCCAGCAGTTTGGGTGCGGGTGGAGAGCAGTACTTC	CASSLGAGGEQYF
NA	TRBV27	TRBJ1-1	TGTGCCAGCAGTTTATCCCAGGGTTTTAGCACTGAAGCTTTCTTT	CASSLSQGFSTEAFF
NA	TRBV6-6	TRBJ1-5	TGTGCCAGCAGTGCCCGGTTCAATCAGCCCCAGCATTTT	CASSARFNQPQHF
TRBD2	TRBV9	TRBJ2-1	TGTGCCAGCAGCGTCCCCAATTTAGTACTAGCGGCCTACTACAATGAGCAGTTCTTC	CASSVPNLVLAAYYNEQFF
NA	TRBV29-1	TRBJ2-7	TGCAGCGTTGAAGAGGAGGGGTCGGGCGCCTACGAGCAGTACTTC	CSVEEEGSGAYEQYF
TRBD1	TRBV5-6	TRBJ2-3	TGTGCCAGCAGCCACAAGGGCTGGGGGACAGATGCGCAGTATTTT	CASSHKGWGTDAQYF
NA	TRBV19	TRBJ2-6	TGTGCCAGTAGGCCACAGGGCTCTGGGGCCAACGTCCTGACTTTC	CASRPQGSGANVLTF
NA	TRBV19	TRBJ2-2	TGTGCCAGTGCCAGGGTCTCGGACACCGGGGAGCTGTTTTTT	CASARVSDTGELFF
TRBD2	TRBV9	TRBJ2-1	TGTGCCAGCAGCGTATCCGGACTAGCGGGACCCAATGAGCAGTTCTTC	CASSVSGLAGPNEQFF
NA	TRBV1	TRBJ1-3	TGCACCAGCAGCCCCACCCCCCTACGTAACACCATATATTTT	CTSSPTPLRNTIYF
TRBD1	TRBV6-6	TRBJ2-5	TGTGCCAGCAGCCACGGGGACAGGGGAGAGACCCAGTACTTC	CASSHGDRGETQYF
TRBD1	TRBV9	TRBJ2-5	TGTGCCAGCAGCGTAGCAGGGGGATTAGTAGAGACCCAGTACTTC	CASSVAGGLVETQYF
NA	TRBV30	TRBJ1-1	TGTGCCTGGAGAGGGGGAGGGGGGACTGAAGCTTTCTTT	CAWRGGGGTEAFF
TRBD1	TRBV13	TRBJ1-1	TGTGCCAGCAGCGCGGACAGGGGGCGTACTGAAGCTTTCTTT	CASSADRGRTEAFF
TRBD1	TRBV5-1	TRBJ2-5	TGCGCCAGCAGCTTGGCGGCAGGGGGCCAGGAGACCCAGTACTTC	CASSLAAGGQETQYF
NA	TRBV5-1	TRBJ2-3	TGCGCCAGCAGCTTGGCCGCTAGCGTTAGCACAGATACGCAGTATTTT	CASSLAASVSTDTQYF
NA	TRBV7-9	TRBJ1-4	TGTGCCAGCAGCTCGCTCACAAGGGAGGGTGAAAAACTGTTTTTT	CASSSLTREGEKLFF
TRBD1	TRBV7-9	TRBJ1-1	TGTGCCAGCAGCCCGAAGGGCAGGGGGTTATCGGACGCTGAAGCTTTCTTT	CASSPKGRGLSDAEAFF
NA	TRBV11-3	TRBJ2-3	TGTGCCAGCAGCTTAGGACGGGACACAGATACGCAGTATTTT	CASSLGRDTDTQYF
NA	TRBV11-1	TRBJ2-3	TGTGCCAGCAGCCCTCGAAGGCGGGGTACGCAGTATTTT	CASSPRRRGTQYF